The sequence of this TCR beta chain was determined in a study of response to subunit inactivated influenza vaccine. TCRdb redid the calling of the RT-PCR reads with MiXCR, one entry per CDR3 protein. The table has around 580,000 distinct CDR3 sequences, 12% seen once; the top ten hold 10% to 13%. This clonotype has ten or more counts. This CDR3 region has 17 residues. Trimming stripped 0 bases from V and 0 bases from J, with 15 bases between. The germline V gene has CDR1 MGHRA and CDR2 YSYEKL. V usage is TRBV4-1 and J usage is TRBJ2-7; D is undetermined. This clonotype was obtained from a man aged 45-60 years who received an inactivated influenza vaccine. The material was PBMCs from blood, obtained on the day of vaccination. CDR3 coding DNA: TGCGCCAGCAGCCAAGATCCCGGCCAGAAAAGCTCCTACGAGCAGTACTTC. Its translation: CASSQDPGQKSSYEQYF.